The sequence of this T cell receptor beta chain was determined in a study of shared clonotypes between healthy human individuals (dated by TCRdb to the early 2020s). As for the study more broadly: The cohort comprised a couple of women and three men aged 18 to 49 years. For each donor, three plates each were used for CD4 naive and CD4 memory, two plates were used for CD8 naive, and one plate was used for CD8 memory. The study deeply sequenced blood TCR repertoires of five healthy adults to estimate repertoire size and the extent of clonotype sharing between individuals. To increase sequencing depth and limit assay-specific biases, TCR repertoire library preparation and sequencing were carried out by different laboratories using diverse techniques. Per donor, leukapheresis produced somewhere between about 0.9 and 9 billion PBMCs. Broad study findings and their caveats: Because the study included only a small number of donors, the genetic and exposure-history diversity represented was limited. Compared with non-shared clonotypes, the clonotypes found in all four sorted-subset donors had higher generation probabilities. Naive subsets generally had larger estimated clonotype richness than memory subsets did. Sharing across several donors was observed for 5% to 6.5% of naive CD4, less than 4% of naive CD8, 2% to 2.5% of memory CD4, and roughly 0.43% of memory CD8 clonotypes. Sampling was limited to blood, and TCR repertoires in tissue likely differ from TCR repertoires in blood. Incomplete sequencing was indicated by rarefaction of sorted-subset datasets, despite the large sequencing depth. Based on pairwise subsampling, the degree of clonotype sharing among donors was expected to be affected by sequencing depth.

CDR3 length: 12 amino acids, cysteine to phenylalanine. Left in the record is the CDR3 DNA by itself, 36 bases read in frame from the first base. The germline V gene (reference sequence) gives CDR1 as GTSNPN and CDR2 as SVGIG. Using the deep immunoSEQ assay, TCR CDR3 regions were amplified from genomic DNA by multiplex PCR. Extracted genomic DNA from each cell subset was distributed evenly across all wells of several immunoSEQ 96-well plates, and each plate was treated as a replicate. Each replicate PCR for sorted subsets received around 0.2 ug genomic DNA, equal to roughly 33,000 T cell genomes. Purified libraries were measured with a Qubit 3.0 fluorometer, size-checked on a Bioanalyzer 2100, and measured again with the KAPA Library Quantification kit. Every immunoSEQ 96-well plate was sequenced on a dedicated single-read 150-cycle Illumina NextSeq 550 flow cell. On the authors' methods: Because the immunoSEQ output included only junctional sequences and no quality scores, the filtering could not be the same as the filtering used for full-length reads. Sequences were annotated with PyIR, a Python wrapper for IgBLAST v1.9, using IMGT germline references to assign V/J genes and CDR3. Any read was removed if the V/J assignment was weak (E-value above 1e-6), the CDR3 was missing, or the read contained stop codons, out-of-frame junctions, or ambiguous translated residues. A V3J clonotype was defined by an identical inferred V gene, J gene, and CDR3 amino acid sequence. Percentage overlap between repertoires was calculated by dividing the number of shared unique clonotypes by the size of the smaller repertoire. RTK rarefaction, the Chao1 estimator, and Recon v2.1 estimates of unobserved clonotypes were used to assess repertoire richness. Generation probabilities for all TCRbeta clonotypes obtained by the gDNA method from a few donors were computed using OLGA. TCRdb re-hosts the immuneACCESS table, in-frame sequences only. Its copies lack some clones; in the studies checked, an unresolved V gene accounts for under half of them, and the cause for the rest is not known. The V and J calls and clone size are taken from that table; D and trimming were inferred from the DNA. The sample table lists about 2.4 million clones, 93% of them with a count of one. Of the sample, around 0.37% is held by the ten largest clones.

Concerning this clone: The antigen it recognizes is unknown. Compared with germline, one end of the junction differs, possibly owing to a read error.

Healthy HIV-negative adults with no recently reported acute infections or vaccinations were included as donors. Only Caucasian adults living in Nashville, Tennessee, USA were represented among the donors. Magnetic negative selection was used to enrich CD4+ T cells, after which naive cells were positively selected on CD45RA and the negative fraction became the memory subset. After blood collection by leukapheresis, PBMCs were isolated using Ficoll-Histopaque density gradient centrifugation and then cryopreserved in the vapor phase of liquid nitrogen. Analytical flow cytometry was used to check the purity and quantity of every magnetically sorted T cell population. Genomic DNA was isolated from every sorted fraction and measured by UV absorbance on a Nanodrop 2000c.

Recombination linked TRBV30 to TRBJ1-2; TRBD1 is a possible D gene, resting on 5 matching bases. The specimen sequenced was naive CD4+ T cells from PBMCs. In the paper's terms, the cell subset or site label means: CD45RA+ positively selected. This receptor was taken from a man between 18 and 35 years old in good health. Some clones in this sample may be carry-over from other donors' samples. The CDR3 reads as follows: CAWSVSYSGGLF. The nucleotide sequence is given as TGTGCCTGGAGTGTATCTTATTCGGGGGGACTTTTC.